The count of the clone carrying this T cell receptor beta chain is one. Here the CDR3 omits its conserved ending phenylalanine or tryptophan, so a read error is the likely source. TCR beta cDNA was prepared out of 450 to 500 ng total RNA by means of a constant-region primer. Three-round nested multiplex PCR performed with slightly modified ARM-PCR produced the TCR beta libraries. The two initial PCR rounds, roughly 11 cycles each, used TRBV1-TRBV30 forward and C-beta reverse primers. TCRdb reprocessed the multiplex PCR reads via MiXCR and lists one record per CDR3 protein. The sample lists about 330,000 distinct CDR3 sequences; less than 75% were seen once. The authors took blood RNA from unsorted whole blood and also extracted germline DNA. Before the surgical procedure, approximately 4 milliliters of peripheral blood were collected. This entry comes from a study of tumor-infiltrating lymphocytes in primary liver carcinoma. Study background: Subjects consisted of male and female patients aged 30 to 69 years. Sample yields of productive TCRbeta reads, ranging from roughly 3.65 to 8 million, were similar across tissue types.

The CDR3 extends over 16 amino acids. Germline V lookup: CDR1 SGHAT, CDR2 FQDESV (reference sequence). Sample: peripheral blood. The sequence was obtained from a man aged 40-49 years with primary liver carcinoma and hepatitis B virus infection. The chain carries TRBV11-1 and TRBJ2-2; weak D call: TRBD2 (6 bases). The CDR3 spells CVSSLVLATAAGELFS. The DNA of the CDR3 is TGTGTCAGCAGCTTAGTCCTAGCGACGGCGGCCGGGGAGCTGTTTTCT.